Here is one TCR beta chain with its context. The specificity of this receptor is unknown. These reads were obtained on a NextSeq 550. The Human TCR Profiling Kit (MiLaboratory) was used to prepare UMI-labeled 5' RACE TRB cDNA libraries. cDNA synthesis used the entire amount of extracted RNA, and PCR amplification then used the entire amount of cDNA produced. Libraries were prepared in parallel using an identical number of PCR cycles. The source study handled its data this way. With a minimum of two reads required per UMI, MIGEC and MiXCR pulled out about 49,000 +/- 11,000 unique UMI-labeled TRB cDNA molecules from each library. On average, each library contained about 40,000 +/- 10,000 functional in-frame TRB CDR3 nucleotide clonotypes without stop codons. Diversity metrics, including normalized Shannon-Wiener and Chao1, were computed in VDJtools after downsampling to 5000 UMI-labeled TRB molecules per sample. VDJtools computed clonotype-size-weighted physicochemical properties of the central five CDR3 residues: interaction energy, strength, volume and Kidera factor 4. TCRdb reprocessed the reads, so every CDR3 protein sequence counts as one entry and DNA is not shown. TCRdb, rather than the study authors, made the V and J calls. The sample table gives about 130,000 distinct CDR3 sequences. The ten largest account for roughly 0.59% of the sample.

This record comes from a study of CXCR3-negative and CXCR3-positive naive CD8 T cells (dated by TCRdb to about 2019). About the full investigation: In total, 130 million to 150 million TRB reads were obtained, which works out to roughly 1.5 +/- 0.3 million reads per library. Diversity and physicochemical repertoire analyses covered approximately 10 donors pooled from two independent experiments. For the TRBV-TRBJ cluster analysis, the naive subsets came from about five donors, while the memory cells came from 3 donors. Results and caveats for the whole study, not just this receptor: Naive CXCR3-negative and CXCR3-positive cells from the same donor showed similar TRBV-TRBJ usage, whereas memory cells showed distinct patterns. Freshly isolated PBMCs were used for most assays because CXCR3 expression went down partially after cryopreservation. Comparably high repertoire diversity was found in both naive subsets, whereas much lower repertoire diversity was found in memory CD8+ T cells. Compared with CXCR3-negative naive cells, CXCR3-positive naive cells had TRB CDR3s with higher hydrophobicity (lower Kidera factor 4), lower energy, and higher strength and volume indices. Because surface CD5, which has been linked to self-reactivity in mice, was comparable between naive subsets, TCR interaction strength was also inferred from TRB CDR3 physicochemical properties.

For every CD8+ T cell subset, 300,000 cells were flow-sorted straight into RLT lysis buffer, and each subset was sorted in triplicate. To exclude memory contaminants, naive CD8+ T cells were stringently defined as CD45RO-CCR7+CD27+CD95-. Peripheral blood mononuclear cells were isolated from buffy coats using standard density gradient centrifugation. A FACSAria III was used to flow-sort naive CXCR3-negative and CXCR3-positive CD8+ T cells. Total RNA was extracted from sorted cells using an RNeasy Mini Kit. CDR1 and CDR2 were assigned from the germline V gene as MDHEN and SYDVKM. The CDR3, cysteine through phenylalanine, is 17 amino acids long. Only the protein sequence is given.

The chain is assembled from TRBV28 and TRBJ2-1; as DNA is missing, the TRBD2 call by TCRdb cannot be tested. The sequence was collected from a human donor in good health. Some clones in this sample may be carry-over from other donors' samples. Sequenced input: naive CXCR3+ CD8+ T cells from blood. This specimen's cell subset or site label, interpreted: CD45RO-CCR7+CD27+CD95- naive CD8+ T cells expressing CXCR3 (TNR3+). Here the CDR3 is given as CASSSSPTSDWGDEQFF.